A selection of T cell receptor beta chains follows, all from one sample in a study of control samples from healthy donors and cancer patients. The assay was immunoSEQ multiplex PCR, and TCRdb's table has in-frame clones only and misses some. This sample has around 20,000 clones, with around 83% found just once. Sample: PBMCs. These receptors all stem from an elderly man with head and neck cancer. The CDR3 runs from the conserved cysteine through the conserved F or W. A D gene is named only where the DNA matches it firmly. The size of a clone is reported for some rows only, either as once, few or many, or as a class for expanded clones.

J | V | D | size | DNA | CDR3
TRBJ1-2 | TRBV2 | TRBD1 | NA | TGTGCCAGCAGCCCTGGACAGGGCGGCTATGGCTACACCTTC | CASSPGQGGYGYTF
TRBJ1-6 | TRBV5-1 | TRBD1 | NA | TGCGCCAGCAAATCTGGACAGGGGATTTTACCCCTCCACTTT | CASKSGQGILPLHF
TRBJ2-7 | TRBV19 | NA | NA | TGTGCCAGTAGTACGACACATACCTACGAGCAGTACTTC | CASSTTHTYEQYF
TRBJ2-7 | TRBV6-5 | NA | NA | TGTGCCAGCAGTTACTCCAGTGATCACGAGCAGTACTTC | CASSYSSDHEQYF
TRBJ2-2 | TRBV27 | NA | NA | TGTGCCAGCAGGGCAGGGGAGGGCAGGGATAACACCGGGGAGCTGTTTTTT | CASRAGEGRDNTGELFF
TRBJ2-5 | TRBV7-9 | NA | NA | TGTGCCAGCAGTTCCTGGACCCTACAAGAGACCCAGTACTTC | CASSSWTLQETQYF
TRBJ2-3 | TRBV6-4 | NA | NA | TGTGCCAGCAGTGACTGGGGGCTTCCCACAGATACGCAGTATTTT | CASSDWGLPTDTQYF
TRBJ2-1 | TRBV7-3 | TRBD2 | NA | TGTGCCAGCAGCCCACGGACTAGCGGGATAAATGAGCAGTTCTTC | CASSPRTSGINEQFF
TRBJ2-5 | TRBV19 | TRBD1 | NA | TGTGCCAGTAGCCGACAGGGCTTAGGGCAAGAGACCCAGTACTTC | CASSRQGLGQETQYF
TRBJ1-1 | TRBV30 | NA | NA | TGTGCCTGGGACCGGTCCACACCGGACCCCACTGAAGCTTTCTTT | CAWDRSTPDPTEAFF
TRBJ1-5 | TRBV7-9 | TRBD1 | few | TGTGCCAGCAGCTTAGCCGACAGGGGGAATCAGCCCCAGCATTTT | CASSLADRGNQPQHF
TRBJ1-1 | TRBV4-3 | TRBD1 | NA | TGCGCCAGCAGCCAGGGACAGGGGAACACTGAAGCTTTCTTT | CASSQGQGNTEAFF
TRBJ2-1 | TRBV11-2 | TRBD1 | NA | TGTGCCAGCAGAAAGGGGGCGGGCGGAACCTACAATGAGCAGTTCTTC | CASRKGAGGTYNEQFF
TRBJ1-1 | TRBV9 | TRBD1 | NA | TGTGCCAGCAGGAGGGTAGACAGGGCCCCGAACACTGAAGCTTTCTTT | CASRRVDRAPNTEAFF
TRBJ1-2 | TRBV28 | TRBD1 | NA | TGTGCCAGCAGTTTGGGGACAGGGGGAGCCTATGGCTACACCTTC | CASSLGTGGAYGYTF
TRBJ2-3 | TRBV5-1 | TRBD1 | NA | TGCGCCAGCAGCTTGGAGACAGGGGTCTCAGATACGCAGTATTTT | CASSLETGVSDTQYF
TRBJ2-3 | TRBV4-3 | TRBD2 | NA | TGCGCCAGCAGCCGAACGGGACTAGTCCCAGATACGCAGTATTTT | CASSRTGLVPDTQYF
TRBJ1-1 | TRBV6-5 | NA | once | TGTGCCAGTAGAGTGGGGTTGAACACTGAAGCTTTCTTT | CASRVGLNTEAFF
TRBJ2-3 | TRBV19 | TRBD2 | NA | TGTGCCAGTAGTATACAGCGGGGGGGCCAAGATACGCAGTATTTT | CASSIQRGGQDTQYF
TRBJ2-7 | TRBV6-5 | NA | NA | TGTGCCAGCAGGAGGACGGGATCAACGGGCGAGCAGTACTTC | CASRRTGSTGEQYF
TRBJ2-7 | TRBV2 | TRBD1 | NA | TGTGCCAGCAGTCAGACAGGGGTAGCAGACGAGCAGTACTTC | CASSQTGVADEQYF
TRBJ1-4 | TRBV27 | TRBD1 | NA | TGTGCCAGCAGTTTAGTCCCCAGGGGGCCTGCTAATGAAAAACTGTTTTTT | CASSLVPRGPANEKLFF
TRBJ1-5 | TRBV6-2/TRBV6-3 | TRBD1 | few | TGTGCCAGCAGTTGGACAGGTAATAGCAATCAGCCCCAGCATTTT | CASSWTGNSNQPQHF
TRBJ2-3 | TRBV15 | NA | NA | TGTGCCACCAGCAGAGAGATGGCAGATACGCAGTATTTT | CATSREMADTQYF
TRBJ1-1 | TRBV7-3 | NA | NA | TGTGCCAGCAGCTCGGAGGGTTACACTGAAGCTTTCTTT | CASSSEGYTEAFF
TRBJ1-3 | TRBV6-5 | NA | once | TGTGCCAGCAGTTCCGGCTTAAACTCTGGAAACACCATATATTTT | CASSSGLNSGNTIYF
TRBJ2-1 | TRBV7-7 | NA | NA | TGTGCCAGCAGCCCTATGAACGGCCTTTACAATGAGCAGTTCTTC | CASSPMNGLYNEQFF
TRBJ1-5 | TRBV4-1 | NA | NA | TGCGCCAGCAGCCAAGAGGAAAGTCAGCCCCAGCATTTT | CASSQEESQPQHF
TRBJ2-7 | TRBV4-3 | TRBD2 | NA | TGCGCCAGCAGCCAAGATTGGAGCGGGAGCGCCGAGCAGTACTTC | CASSQDWSGSAEQYF
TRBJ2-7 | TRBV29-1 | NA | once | TGCAGCGTTGAAGATTGGGGGGGCAACTCCTACGAGCAGTACTTC | CSVEDWGGNSYEQYF
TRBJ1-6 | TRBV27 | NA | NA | TGTGCCAGCAGTTCCCCCTATAATTCACCCCTCCACTTT | CASSSPYNSPLHF
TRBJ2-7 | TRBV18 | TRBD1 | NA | TGTGCCAGCCAGGGACAGAGCTACGAGCAGTACTTC | CASQGQSYEQYF
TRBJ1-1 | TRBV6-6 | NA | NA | TGTGCCAGCAGAGAAACAGGTCTCGACACTGAAGCTTTCTTT | CASRETGLDTEAFF
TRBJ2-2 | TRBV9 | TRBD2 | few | TGTGCCAGCAGCGTGACTAGCGGTTTAGAGGTTAACACCGGGGAGCTGTTTTTT | CASSVTSGLEVNTGELFF
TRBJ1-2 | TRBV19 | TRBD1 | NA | TGTGCCAGTAGTACCTCGACAGGGGAATACAATGGCTACACCTTC | CASSTSTGEYNGYTF
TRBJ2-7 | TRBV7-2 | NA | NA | TGTGCCAGCAGCTCGTTCGGGACGGGCTACGAGCAGTACTTC | CASSSFGTGYEQYF
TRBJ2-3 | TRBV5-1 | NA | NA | TGCGCCAGCAGCTTGGTTGAAGGGGGTCCAGGGTGGGGAGATACGCAGTATTTT | CASSLVEGGPGWGDTQYF
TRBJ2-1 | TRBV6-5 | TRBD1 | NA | TGTGCCAGCAGTACCTCAGGGGGCACCTGCAATGAGCAGTTCTTC | CASSTSGGTCNEQFF
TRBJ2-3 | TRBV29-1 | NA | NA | TGCAGCGTTGACCTCCAGGGTGGCACAGATACGCAGTATTTT | CSVDLQGGTDTQYF
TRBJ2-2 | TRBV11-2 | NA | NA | TGTGCCAGCAGCTTAGGCCCGCAGAGGGAGCTGTTTTTT | CASSLGPQRELFF
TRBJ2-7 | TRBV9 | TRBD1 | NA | TGTGCCAGCAGCGTAGGGACAGGGCATGAAGGGGGGCAGTACTTC | CASSVGTGHEGGQYF
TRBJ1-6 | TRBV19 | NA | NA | TGTGCCAGTAGTATGGAGAGGGGACCTCGCTATTCACCCCTCCACTTT | CASSMERGPRYSPLHF
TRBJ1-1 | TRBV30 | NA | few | TGTGCCTGGAGTGTATACGACAGGCGGAACACTGAAGCTTTCTTT | CAWSVYDRRNTEAFF